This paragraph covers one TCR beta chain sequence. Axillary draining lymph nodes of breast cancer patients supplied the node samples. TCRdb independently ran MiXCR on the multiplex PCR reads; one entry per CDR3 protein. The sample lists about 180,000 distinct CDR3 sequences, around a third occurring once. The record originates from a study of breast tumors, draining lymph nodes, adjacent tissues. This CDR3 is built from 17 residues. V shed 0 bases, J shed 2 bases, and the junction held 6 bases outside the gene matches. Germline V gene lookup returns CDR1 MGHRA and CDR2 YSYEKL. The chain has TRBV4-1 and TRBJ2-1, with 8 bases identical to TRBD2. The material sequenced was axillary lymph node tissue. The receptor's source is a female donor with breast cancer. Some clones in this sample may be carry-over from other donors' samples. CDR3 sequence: CASSQDNGGGPYNEQFF. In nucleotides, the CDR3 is TGCGCCAGCAGCCAAGATAACGGCGGGGGGCCCTACAATGAGCAGTTCTTC.